These 21 T cell receptor beta chains came from one sample sequenced in a study of tumor and adjacent non-tumor tissue in lung cancer. The library came from three nested PCR rounds adapted from ARM-PCR protocols. TCRdb re-called the multiplex PCR reads through MiXCR, storing one row per CDR3 protein. There are 95,000 to 150,000 distinct CDR3 sequences in the sample; 60% to 70% occur only once, and roughly 12% lies in the top ten. No cell sorting was done before RNA was extracted from the tissue. Sequenced: lung tumor tissue. All receptors come from a man younger than 40 with non-small cell lung cancer.

Note on this clonotype: The CDR3 carries no conserved terminal phenylalanine or tryptophan, so it likely arises from a read error. The chain recombines TRBV12-3 or TRBV12-4 with TRBJ2-7; TRBD1 agrees at 8 bases. CDR3 length: 14 amino acids. The CDR3 DNA reads TGTGCCAGCAGTTTACAGGGGGCCTCCTACGACCAGTACCTC. Amino acid sequence: CASSLQGASYDQYL.

The rearrangement uses TRBV10-3 and TRBJ1-1; D call uncertain. V shed 10 bases and J shed 3 bases, with 12 bases lying between them. The CDR3 has 12 residues. CDR1 and CDR2 from the germline V gene are ENHRY and SYGVKD. Written as DNA, the CDR3 is TGTGCCACCATCACTGGGGACACTGAAGCTTTCTTT. This encodes CATITGDTEAFF.

The chain is built from TRBV21-1 and TRBJ2-3. TRBV21-1 counts as a pseudogene. This CDR3 is 12 amino acids long. CDR3 amino acids: CASSKNTDTQYF. The CDR3 DNA is TGTGCCAGCAGCAAGAACACAGATACGCAGTATTTT.

About this clonotype itself: Germline is not matched at one junction end, which may reflect a read error. The rearrangement joins TRBV6-5 to TRBJ2-1; D may be TRBD1 or TRBD2 (6 bases each). The CDR3 contains 15 residues. CDR1 and CDR2 from the germline V gene are MNHEY and SVGAGI. CDR3: CDSSYSGAPYNEQFF. The CDR3 DNA is TGTGACAGCAGTTACTCGGGGGCCCCCTACAATGAGCAGTTCTTC.

As to this clonotype: A much larger clone lies a single base off, so this may be a read error. This chain joins TRBV4-1 and TRBJ2-3; the D is unclear. CDR1 and CDR2 (germline): MGHRA, YSYEKL. The length of the CDR3 is 13 residues. CDR3 amino acids: CTSSQLTGDTQYF. The CDR3 bases are TGCACCAGCAGCCAACTGACTGGAGATACGCAGTATTTT.

This clonotype was detected once. A read error may explain this, as a much larger clone is one base away. The chain couples TRBV20-1 to TRBJ1-1; D call uncertain. CDR1 and CDR2 from the germline V gene are DFQATT and SNEGSKA (reference sequence). V shed 8 bases and J shed 7 bases, with 17 bases lying between them. This CDR3 is built from 12 residues. The CDR3 coding sequence is TGCAGTTCTCCGGCGGCCGGCTGTGAAGCTTTCTTT. This sequence encodes CSSPAAGCEAFF.

Details on this clonotype: A read error is possible here, since a much larger clone lies one base away. This sequence joins TRBV5-5 and TRBJ2-1; TRBD2 matches at 8 bases. CDR1 SGHKS and CDR2 YYEKEE come from the germline V gene (reference sequence). Trimming at V came to 3 bases and at J to 4 bases, leaving 9 bases not matched to a gene. The CDR3 contains 16 residues. The CDR3 protein is CASSSRLLADYNEQFF. CDR3 bases: TGTGCCAGCAGCTCGAGATTACTAGCGGATTACAATGAGCAGTTCTTC.

Concerning this clonotype itself: The junction departs from the called germline gene at one end, perhaps through a read error. The chain links TRBV11-1 to TRBJ2-3, with 13 bases that match TRBD2. CDR3 size: 18 residues. CDR1 and CDR2 from the germline V gene are SGHAT and FQDESV (reference sequence). CDR3 residues: CTSSDPGTSGDYTDTQYF. The CDR3 nucleotides read TGTACCAGCAGTGATCCCGGGACTAGCGGGGATTACACAGATACGCAGTATTTT. The whole variable domain, filled in from reference TRBV11-1 and TRBJ2-3, reads EAEVAQSPRYKITEKSQAVAFWCDPISGHATLYWYRQILGQGPELLVQFQDESVVDDSQLPKDRFSAERLKGVDSTLKIQPAELGDSAMYLCTSSDPGTSGDYTDTQYFGPGTRLTVL.

There are many counts of this clonotype. The chain couples TRBV6-1 to TRBJ2-5; 7 nucleotides line up with TRBD1. Losses at the gene ends were 7 bases for V and 4 bases for J; bases not matched to a gene: 9. Germline values: CDR1 MNHNS, CDR2 SASEGT. The CDR3 has 14 amino acids. The CDR3 loop reads CASTFDRVVETQYF. CDR3 nucleotides: TGTGCCAGCACCTTCGACAGGGTCGTAGAGACCCAGTACTTC.

About this clonotype: The CDR3 does not close with the conserved phenylalanine or tryptophan, likely indicating a read error. The genes are TRBV4-1 and TRBJ2-2; the D is unclear. The CDR3 is made up of 15 amino acids. V lost 0 bases and J 4 bases, leaving 9 bases between the germline ends. The germline gives CDR1 MGHRA, CDR2 YSYEKL. The CDR3 nucleotides read TGCGCCAGCAGCCAAGAGTGGACCAGCACCGGGGAGCTGTTTCTT. It is translated as CASSQEWTSTGELFL.

About this clonotype itself: It is likely a read error, because the conserved phenylalanine at the end of the CDR3 is missing. The rearrangement links TRBV20-1 to TRBJ2-1, with 13 bases fitting TRBD2. Germline CDR1 is DFQATT and CDR2 is SNEGSKA (reference sequence). This CDR3 has 14 residues. The CDR3 here is CSAKTSGGYKEQFL. DNA for the CDR3: TGCAGTGCTAAGACTAGCGGGGGGTACAAAGAGCAGTTCCTC.

Concerning this clonotype: Possible read error: a much larger clone is one base away. The chain combines TRBV12-3 or TRBV12-4 with TRBJ1-5; a weak D match, TRBD1 (5 bases). The CDR3 sequence is 13 residues long. CDR3 sequence (DNA): TGTGTCAGCAGTTTGTCCAGGGCTCAGCCCCAGCATTTT. The encoded protein is CVSSLSRAQPQHF.

This clonotype was seen ten or more times. The rearrangement uses TRBV4-2 and TRBJ1-5; tentative D call: TRBD1 (5 bases). CDR1 is LGHNA and CDR2 is YNFKEQ in the germline V gene. Trimming took off 3 bases at V and 2 bases at J, with 11 bases between the two ends. CDR3 length: 15 amino acids. The CDR3, as DNA: TGTGCCAGCAGCCAGCTCGGACAAGGCAATCAGCCCCAGCATTTT. Amino acid sequence: CASSQLGQGNQPQHF.

The chain recombines TRBV5-5 with TRBJ2-7, with D unclear. In germline, CDR1 is SGHKS, CDR2 YYEKEE (reference sequence). V lost 0 bases and J lost 6, with 13 bases in between. This CDR3 region has 14 residues. The CDR3 DNA reads as TGTGCCAGCAGCTTGGCGCACGGGCCCTGCGAGCAGTACTTC. This translates into CASSLAHGPCEQYF.

Remarks on this clonotype: The junction shows a germline mismatch at one end, possibly a read error. The chain uses TRBV6-1 and TRBJ2-1; D may match TRBD1 or TRBD2 (5 bases each). The CDR3 has 13 amino acids. Germline lookup yields CDR1 MNHNS and CDR2 SASEGT. The CDR3 DNA follows: TGTACCAGCAGGGCCGGGATAGGGAACGAGCAGTTCTTC. Its translation is CTSRAGIGNEQFF.

The chain employs TRBV5-6 and TRBJ2-3; D might be TRBD1 (6 bases). V was shortened by 3 bases and J by 4 bases, with 9 bases between the two germline ends. The CDR3 extends over 13 amino acids. Looked up from germline, CDR1 is SGHDT and CDR2 is YYEEEE. The CDR3 here is CASSSAGADTQYF. CDR3 in DNA: TGTGCCAGCAGCTCCGCAGGGGCAGATACGCAGTATTTT.

Note on this clonotype: A read error may produce the germline difference seen at one junction end. The genes are TRBV13 and TRBJ2-7; 7 bases are a match to TRBD2. CDR3 length: 12 residues. CDR1 PRHDT and CDR2 FYEKMQ come from the germline V gene (reference sequence). Here the CDR3 reads CTSRLAGYEEYF. The CDR3 nucleotides are TGTACCAGCAGGTTAGCGGGCTACGAGGAGTACTTC. Using reference TRBV13 and TRBJ2-7 for the parts outside the CDR3, the full variable domain is AAGVIQSPRHLIKEKRETATLKCYPIPRHDTVYWYQQGPGQDPQFLISFYEKMQSDKGSIPDRFSAQQFSDYHSELNMSSLELGDSALYFCTSRLAGYEEYFGPGTRLTVT.

To note about this clonotype: This likely comes from a read error, as the CDR3 has no conserved phenylalanine or tryptophan at its end. The chain employs TRBV20-1 and TRBJ2-3; D is ambiguous. CDR1 and CDR2 from the germline V gene are DFQATT and SNEGSKA (reference sequence). The CDR3 is made up of 15 amino acids. Between the trimmed V and J ends, which lost 7 bases and 0 bases, there was a span of 17 bases. The CDR3 nucleotides are TGCAGTGTCCCTTACGGGTCTTCTAGCACAGATACGCAGTATCTT. Translating it yields CSVPYGSSSTDTQYL.

To note about this clonotype: This clone may be a read error of a much larger clone one base away. The CDR3 DNA is TGCGCCAGCAGCCAAGATATTGGGGGACAGCAGTTCTTC. It is translated as CASSQDIGGQQFF. This chain connects TRBV4-1 to TRBJ2-1, with D perhaps TRBD1 or TRBD2 (5 bases each). V lost 0 bases and J 11 bases, leaving 11 bases between the germline ends. CDR1 is MGHRA and CDR2 is YSYEKL in the germline V gene. This CDR3 spans 13 amino acids.

This clonotype occurred many times. The chain recombines TRBV6-2 or TRBV6-3 with TRBJ2-2; D is unclear. Trimming left V 2 bases short and J 1 base short, with 5 bases between. This CDR3 contains 14 residues. CDR1 MNHEY and CDR2 SVGEGT come from the germline V gene. The DNA of the CDR3 is TGTGCCAGCAGTTACACGGGGAACACCGGGGAGCTGTTTTTT. This codes for CASSYTGNTGELFF.

In regard to this clonotype: The junction does not match germline at one end; this may be a read error. This chain connects TRBV11-2 to TRBJ2-3, with D possibly matching TRBD2 (6 bases). This CDR3 comprises 14 residues. CDR1 SGHAT and CDR2 FQNNGV come from the germline V gene. CDR3 sequence: CASSFRLVTDAQYF. The CDR3 region has the DNA TGTGCCAGCAGCTTTAGACTAGTGACAGATGCGCAGTATTTT. The full variable domain, with the rest looked up from reference TRBV11-2 and TRBJ2-3, is EAGVAQSPRYKIIEKRQSVAFWCNPISGHATLYWYQQILGQGPKLLIQFQNNGVVDDSQLPKDRFSAERLKGVDSTLKIQPAKLEDSAVYLCASSFRLVTDAQYFGPGTRLTVL.